These 18 T cell receptor beta chains originate from one sample sequenced in a study of shared clonotypes between healthy human individuals. Repertoires were generated with immunoSEQ multiplex PCR, while TCRdb's copy carries only in-frame clones and drops some. The table shows over 1.5 million clones, with 98% occurring only once. Sequenced material: naive CD4+ T cells sorted from blood. Indicated subset: CD45RA+ positively selected. Source of these receptors: a young man in good health.

This clone was seen a single time. This chain's CDR3 is CASSLAGTTNTEAFF. Here the CDR3 DNA reads TGTGCCAGCAGCTTGGCCGGGACAACCAACACTGAAGCTTTCTTT. V is TRBV5-5 and J is TRBJ1-1; tentative D call: TRBD1 (6 bases). This CDR3 has 15 amino acids. V was shortened by 0 bases and J by 2 bases, with 11 bases between the two germline ends. Germline CDR1 SGHKS, CDR2 YYEKEE (reference sequence). Drawing the rest from reference TRBV5-5 and TRBJ1-1, the complete variable domain is DAGVTQSPTHLIKTRGQQVTLRCSPISGHKSVSWYQQVLGQGPQFIFQYYEKEERGRGNFPDRFSARQFPNYSSELNVNALLLGDSALYLCASSLAGTTNTEAFFGQGTRLTVV.

The genes are TRBV11-2 and TRBJ2-7; D not resolved. The CDR3 is 13 amino acids. Germline V gene data show CDR1 as SGHAT and CDR2 as FQNNGV. Trimming pared 5 bases from V and 1 base from J, leaving 9 bases between. CDR3 amino acids: CASSPGPSYEQYF. In DNA, the CDR3 is TGTGCCAGCAGCCCCGGACCATCCTACGAGCAGTACTTC.

This clone has only one observation. The chain combines TRBV25-1 with TRBJ2-3, with D maybe TRBD1 (5 bases). The CDR3 is 16 amino acids. Between the trimmed V and J ends, which lost 3 bases and 6 bases, there was a span of 19 bases. Germline-derived CDR1 and CDR2 are MGHDK and SYGVNS. CDR3 protein: CASSDGAMGRADTQYF. Written as DNA, the CDR3 is TGTGCCAGCAGTGATGGGGCTATGGGTCGAGCGGATACGCAGTATTTT.

The sample holds one count of this clone. V is TRBV2 and J is TRBJ1-2; weak D call: TRBD1 (6 bases). V was clipped by 6 bases and J by 8 bases, with 13 bases between them. This CDR3 region has 12 residues. The germline V gene has CDR1 SNHLY and CDR2 FYNNEI. This chain's CDR3 is CASRGAFGGYTF. The CDR3 DNA follows: TGTGCCAGCAGGGGGGCCTTCGGGGGCTACACCTTC.

This chain uses TRBV29-1 with TRBJ2-2; 7 positions match TRBD2. In germline, CDR1 is SQVTM, CDR2 ANQGSEA. CDR3 length equals 12 residues. CDR3 nucleotides: TGCGGGGGGGAGGCCGCCACCGGGGAGCTGTTTTTT. Translated, it gives CGGEAATGELFF.

V is TRBV7-9 and J is TRBJ2-1; 7 bases align to TRBD2. From germline, CDR1 is SEHNR and CDR2 FQNEAQ (reference sequence). The CDR3 runs 12 residues. The CDR3 reads CAVQRGYNEQFF. CDR3 DNA sequence: TGTGCTGTCCAGCGGGGATACAATGAGCAGTTCTTC.

In its sample, this clone was seen once. V and J are TRBV10-2 and TRBJ2-7, with TRBD2 identical over 12 bases. After removal of 4 bases from V and 7 bases from J, the junction contained 5 bases not matched to a gene. Germline V lookup: CDR1 WSHSY, CDR2 SAAADI. The CDR3 is 14 amino acids. CDR3 in amino acids: CASSGTSGMVEQYF. In DNA form, the CDR3 reads TGCGCCAGCAGTGGGACTAGCGGGATGGTTGAGCAGTACTTC.

The V gene is TRBV19, the J gene TRBJ2-7, with TRBD2 matching 11 bases. Germline V CDR1 and CDR2: LNHDA, SQIVND (reference sequence). CDR3 length: 18 amino acids. Trimming cost V 4 bases and J 3 bases; bases outside gene matches: 14. The CDR3 loop reads CASSTLAGAFLVHYEQYF. The CDR3 DNA reads as TGTGCCAGTAGTACACTAGCGGGAGCTTTTTTGGTACACTACGAGCAGTACTTC.

The rearrangement uses TRBV29-1 and TRBJ1-2, with D hard to call. V lost 3 bases to trimming and J lost 2 bases, with 13 bases between them. The germline V gene has CDR1 SQVTM and CDR2 ANQGSEA. The CDR3 length is 14 residues. The CDR3 DNA sequence: TGCAGCGTTGACGGGCCAGGCACGAACTATGGCTACACCTTC. This codes for CSVDGPGTNYGYTF. Combining the CDR3 with reference TRBV29-1 and TRBJ1-2 gives the whole variable domain SAVISQKPSRDICQRGTSLTIQCQVDSQVTMMFWYRQQPGQSLTLIATANQGSEATYESGFVIDKFPISRPNLTFSTLTVSNMSPEDSSIYLCSVDGPGTNYGYTFGSGTRLTVV.

The chain links TRBV4-3 to TRBJ1-4, with D unclear. CDR3 size: 16 residues. V lost 0 bases and J 0 bases, leaving 8 bases between the germline ends. Germline V gives CDR1 LGHNA, CDR2 YSLEER. In DNA form, the CDR3 reads TGCGCCAGCAGCCAAGATTCTCGGACAACTAATGAAAAACTGTTTTTT. It specifies CASSQDSRTTNEKLFF.

This clone was counted a single time. The J gene is TRBJ2-1, the V gene TRBV7-9; no reliable D call. Per the germline V gene, CDR1 is SEHNR and CDR2 is FQNEAQ (reference sequence). The CDR3 spans 13 residues. The V end lost 2 bases, the J end lost 7 bases, and 9 bases lay between the germline ends. The CDR3 coding sequence is TGTGCCAGCAGCTTACCGCCAATTAATGAGCAGTTCTTC. Encoded protein: CASSLPPINEQFF.

This clone was seen a single time. This chain connects TRBV10-1 to TRBJ2-1; D possibly corresponds to TRBD2 (6 bases). Trimming removed 3 bases at V and 6 bases at J, with 21 bases between. The CDR3 contains 17 residues. The germline V gene has CDR1 WNHNN and CDR2 SYGVQD (reference sequence). CDR3 sequence reads: CASSEGMRASALNEQFF. For the CDR3, the DNA is TGCGCCAGCAGTGAAGGAATGCGGGCTAGCGCCCTCAATGAGCAGTTCTTC.

The rearrangement joins TRBV19 to TRBJ1-5; 12 nucleotides line up with TRBD1. The CDR3 covers 15 residues. Germline lookup yields CDR1 LNHDA and CDR2 SQIVND (reference sequence). V shed 7 bases, J shed 11 bases, and the junction held 12 bases outside the gene matches. This chain's CDR3 is CASNPTGTGGLSQHF. DNA for the CDR3: TGTGCCAGTAACCCCACCGGGACAGGGGGCTTGTCCCAGCATTTT.

This chain uses TRBV2 with TRBJ1-1; D possibly corresponds to TRBD1 (5 bases). The germline gives CDR1 SNHLY, CDR2 FYNNEI. Trimming pared 2 bases from V and 3 bases from J, leaving 7 bases between. The CDR3 spans 13 residues. The CDR3 coding sequence is TGTGCCAGCAGTGAACAGGGTTACACTGAAGCTTTCTTT. The encoded protein is CASSEQGYTEAFF.

The chain couples TRBV7-2 to TRBJ2-4; D is ambiguous. CDR1 SGHTA and CDR2 FQGNSA come from the germline V gene. This CDR3 spans 16 amino acids. Trimming took off 3 bases at V and 1 base at J, with 13 bases between the two ends. CDR3 DNA sequence: TGTGCCAGCAGCTTGTTTAGAGAGGCTGCCAAAAACATTCAGTACTTC. The encoded protein is CASSLFREAAKNIQYF.

The rearrangement joins TRBV10-3 to TRBJ1-2, with D unclear. Germline values: CDR1 ENHRY, CDR2 SYGVKD. The CDR3 spans 13 residues. V was shortened by 0 bases and J by 4 bases, with 6 bases between the two germline ends. The CDR3 DNA follows: TGTGCCATCAGTGAGTCGAGCGCCTATGGCTACACCTTC. Translation: CAISESSAYGYTF.

As regards this clone: The sample carries other DNA sequences with the same CDR3. This sequence joins TRBV5-1 and TRBJ1-5; no reliable D call. The CDR3 length is 13 residues. Germline CDR1 is SGHRS and CDR2 is YFSETQ. The V and J ends lost 4 bases and 1 base respectively, with 6 bases between them. CDR3 in amino acids: CASSLDSNQPQHF. The CDR3 bases are TGCGCCAGCAGCCTGGACAGCAATCAGCCCCAGCATTTT.

The rearrangement uses TRBV5-1 and TRBJ1-3; no firm D call. Germline CDR1 and CDR2: SGHRS and YFSETQ. The CDR3 sequence is 14 residues long. With 4 bases removed from V and 2 bases from J, the gap between germline ends came to 10 bases. As DNA, the CDR3 is TGCGCCAGCAGCGCGACATTAGCTGGAAACACCATATATTTT. This codes for CASSATLAGNTIYF. The whole variable domain, remainder taken from reference TRBV5-1 and TRBJ1-3, is KAGVTQTPRYLIKTRGQQVTLSCSPISGHRSVSWYQQTPGQGLQFLFEYFSETQRNKGNFPGRFSGRQFSNSRSEMNVSTLELGDSALYLCASSATLAGNTIYFGEGSWLTVV.